This passage covers 9 T cell receptor beta chains from one sample sequenced in a study of graft-versus-host responses after intestinal transplantation. Their recognized antigens are unknown. Using immunoSEQ multiplex PCR, the repertoire was profiled, and TCRdb retains in-frame clones only, with some absent. The profile shows about 71,000 clones, less than 95% of them singletons. The sequenced sample was unstimulated CD8+ T cells sorted from spleen or lymph node cells, obtained before intestinal transplant. These receptors were collected from a human donor who received an intestinal transplant.

The chain uses TRBV13 and TRBJ2-3; 13 bases agree with TRBD2. CDR3 length equals 21 residues. Germline lookup yields CDR1 PRHDT and CDR2 FYEKMQ (reference sequence). The V gene end was trimmed by 6 bases and the J gene end by 3 bases; junction bases not matched to a gene: 21. The CDR3 bases are TGTGCCAGCAGTTCGACTAATGCACTAGCGGGGGGGCCTTGGTTGACAGATACGCAGTATTTT. This codes for CASSSTNALAGGPWLTDTQYF. Full variable domain (missing parts from reference TRBV13 and TRBJ2-3): AAGVIQSPRHLIKEKRETATLKCYPIPRHDTVYWYQQGPGQDPQFLISFYEKMQSDKGSIPDRFSAQQFSDYHSELNMSSLELGDSALYFCASSSTNALAGGPWLTDTQYFGPGTRLTVL.

This clone has only one observation. At one end, the junction sequence differs from germline, possibly due to a read error. V is TRBV7-7 and J is TRBJ1-5; 7 bases agree with TRBD1. The CDR3 contains 18 residues. The V gene's germline CDR1 is SSHAT and CDR2 FNYEAQ (reference sequence). The CDR3 reads CASSLIRREGASNQPQHF. CDR3 nucleotides: TGTGCTAGCAGCTTAATCCGCCGCGAGGGGGCGAGCAATCAGCCCCAGCATTTT.

The V gene is TRBV6-1, the J gene TRBJ2-3; 15 nucleotides align to TRBD2. This CDR3 region has 15 residues. V trimming: 11 bases; J trimming: 3 bases; junction bases outside the gene matches: 6. The V gene's germline CDR1 is MNHNS and CDR2 SASEGT. The CDR3 region is CAAWGTSGGTDTQYF. The CDR3 nucleotides read TGTGCCGCGTGGGGGACTAGCGGGGGGACAGATACGCAGTATTTT.

The J gene is TRBJ1-2, the V gene TRBV4-1; D is unclear. Trimming removed 1 base at V and 4 bases at J, with 16 bases between. This CDR3 has 16 amino acids. The germline gives CDR1 MGHRA, CDR2 YSYEKL. DNA of the CDR3: TGCGCCAGCAGCCAAGTCCGGACGGACTACCCCTATGGCTACACCTTC. Protein sequence: CASSQVRTDYPYGYTF.

Only one count was recorded for this clone. V usage is TRBV27 and J usage is TRBJ2-2; the D gene is possibly TRBD2 (6 bases). Germline V gene sequence: CDR1 MNHEY, CDR2 SMNVEV (reference sequence). The length of the CDR3 is 15 residues. Between the trimmed V and J ends, which lost 7 bases and 4 bases, there was a span of 16 bases. CDR3 sequence (DNA): TGTGCCAGCAATACCGGGACTGGAGCCACCGGGGAGCTGTTTTTT. Its translation: CASNTGTGATGELFF.

The chain couples TRBV7-9 to TRBJ2-7, with 8 bases matching TRBD1. The V and J ends lost 5 bases and 5 bases, in that order; junction bases with no gene match: 5. Germline V gene sequence: CDR1 SEHNR, CDR2 FQNEAQ (reference sequence). CDR3 length: 13 residues. The CDR3 DNA reads TGTGCCAGCAGCCCCCCAGGGGGCCACGAGCAGTACTTC. Translated, it gives CASSPPGGHEQYF.

This clone turned up a few times. V and J are TRBV9 and TRBJ1-1; the match to TRBD1 covers 7 bases. This CDR3 spans 13 amino acids. CDR1 and CDR2 (germline): SGDLS, YYNGEE. The trim removed 3 bases at V and 4 bases at J, leaving 3 bases unmatched. This chain's CDR3 is CASSGRGATEAFF. CDR3 DNA sequence: TGTGCCAGCAGCGGCAGGGGGGCCACTGAAGCTTTCTTT.

This clone was picked up one time. The rearrangement uses TRBV27 and TRBJ2-1; 8 positions agree with TRBD2. Germline V lookup: CDR1 MNHEY, CDR2 SMNVEV (reference sequence). The CDR3 totals 21 residues. V trimming: 9 bases; J trimming: 6 bases; junction bases outside the gene matches: 31. CDR3 region: CASAPRLPAVYGAGAPNEQFF. The DNA of the CDR3 is TGTGCCAGTGCCCCACGTTTGCCAGCAGTTTATGGAGCGGGGGCCCCCAATGAGCAGTTCTTC.

Written as DNA, the CDR3 is TGTGCCAGCAGCCTTCTAGCGGGGGGGCCGGGAGAGACCCAGTACTTC. This encodes CASSLLAGGPGETQYF. The rearrangement links TRBV7-6 to TRBJ2-5; 12 bases agree with TRBD2. The CDR3 is 16 amino acids. The V and J ends lost 5 bases and 4 bases, in that order; junction bases with no gene match: 8. Germline CDR1 SGHVS, CDR2 FNYEAQ.